This record looks at one TCR beta chain sequence and its context. Antigen specificity is unknown. The method was immunoSEQ multiplex PCR; TCRdb's version includes in-frame clones alone and lacks a portion of them. The repertoire holds millions of clones, with roughly 92% as singletons. The data were obtained in a study of shared clonotypes between healthy human individuals. The study, taken as a whole, reports: Memory subsets had estimated richness that was generally smaller than that of naive subsets.

Sequenced sample: naive CD4+ T cells sorted from blood. Noted subset: CD45RA+ positively selected. This receptor was obtained from a man between 18 and 29 years old in good health.

The chain's CDR3 is CASSLPGGTGLDEQFF. CDR3 DNA sequence: TGTGCCAGCAGCCTCCCAGGTGGGACAGGGCTTGATGAGCAGTTCTTC. The chain recombines TRBV7-9 with TRBJ2-1; the match to TRBD1 covers 9 bases. Germline V CDR1 and CDR2: SEHNR, FQNEAQ (reference sequence). The CDR3 length is 16 residues. J gave up 8 bases and V 5 bases, and 13 bases lay outside the gene matches.